This T cell receptor beta chain was sequenced for a study of CD8+CD57+ T cells in acquired aplastic anemia (dated by TCRdb to 2017 to 2018). With respect to the entire study: Extracted DNA from sorted CD4+ and CD8+ cells averaged around 2.9 ug, ranging from roughly 0.17 to 27.4 ug. A CD8+CD57+ expansion meant a frequency higher than the mean frequency seen in healthy subjects. Overall study outcomes, separate from this receptor: Although some 28 CD8+ CDR3 sequences were shared by patients and controls, these sequences appeared highly expressed in patients and within the immunodominant clones of patients. No significant difference in CD8+ Simpson's diversity was found between patients and healthy controls (P=0.060).

The patients picked for sequencing were ones in whom flow cytometry had shown an expansion of CD8+CD57+ cells. Severe acquired aplastic anemia was diagnosed in all patients according to International Study of Aplastic Anemia and Agranulocytosis and Camitta criteria. Patients had received no therapy at the time of blood sampling. TCR repertoires of sorted CD4+ and CD8+ blood T cells from severe aplastic anemia patients and healthy subjects were deep-sequenced in the study. Patients were enrolled under clinicaltrials.gov protocols 00001620, 01623167, 00001397, 00071045, 00081523 and 00961064 in the USA. Ficoll-Paque density gradient centrifugation was used to isolate peripheral blood mononuclear cells. Before DNA was extracted, CD4+ and CD8+ T cells were sorted using either FACS or magnetic beads. Genomic DNA was used as template for profiling of TCR beta VDJ combinations and CDR3 sequences. TCR repertoire sequencing was run on an Illumina HiSeq 2000. The original pipeline was this. Repertoires were assessed using TRBV/TRBJ rearrangement plots, CDR3 size and DJ length profiles, and Simpson's diversity index. The immunodominant clone was defined as the most abundant DNA sequence in deep sequencing data. CDR3 amino acid sequences were screened for sharing across subjects and compared with published repertoires and the VDJdb database. The raw public reads went through TCRdb reprocessing: fastp at Q25, MiXCR clone calling, in-frame beta chains kept. A single entry per CDR3 protein holds the most common genes and DNA from its merged rows. Here the V and J calls rest on TCRdb's processing, not on the authors' analysis. Recorded for this sample are some 200,000 distinct CDR3 sequences; around 47% of them occurred a single time. Of the sample, around a tenth is held by the ten largest clones.

Notes on this clonotype: Its antigen is unknown. Base quality data are lacking; no much larger clone is found one base away.

The germline V end is reduced by 1 base and the J end by 2 bases; junction bases left unmatched: 13. CDR1 LNHNV and CDR2 YYDKDF are derived from the germline V gene (reference sequence). Counted from cysteine to phenylalanine, this CDR3 has 18 amino acids. CDR3 DNA is the only sequence kept; it has 54 bases, read in frame from the first base. The rearranged chain carries TRBV15 and TRBJ1-1; 7 of the junction bases match TRBD1. The TCR originated in a human donor with aplastic anemia. The sequenced material came from sorted CD4+, CD8+, or CD8+CD57+ T cells (not recorded which) from PBMCs. For the CDR3, the sequence is CATSRASSFRDSNTEAFF. In nucleotides, the sequence is TGTGCCACCAGCAGAGCCAGTAGTTTCCGGGACAGCAACACTGAAGCTTTCTTT.